This T cell receptor (beta chain) came from a study of blood T cell repertoires in COVID-19. Produced via immunoSEQ multiplex PCR; TCRdb's table is partial and in-frame only. The repertoire holds about 77,000 clones, with approximately 76% as singletons. The CDR3 has 14 residues. V lost 5 bases, J lost 8 bases, and 8 bases stayed unmatched. Germline values: CDR1 SNHLY, CDR2 FYNNEI. There are a few counts of this clone. The chain has TRBV2 and TRBJ1-4, with 7 bases identical to TRBD1. The sample taken for sequencing was peripheral blood. The clonotype originates from a man in his sixties or seventies with active or convalescent COVID-19. Written as DNA, the CDR3 is TGTGCCAGCAGTACAGGGGAATTAGGAGAAAAACTGTTTTTT. Residues: CASSTGELGEKLFF.